This record covers a single T cell receptor beta chain. What it binds is unknown. Produced via immunoSEQ multiplex PCR; TCRdb's table is partial and in-frame only. The table shows fewer than 100,000 clones, with 94% occurring only once. The sample is drawn from a study of cytomegalovirus exposure and HLA in healthy donors. Study-level points and caveats: Reports described diagnosis of cytomegalovirus status by the classifier as highly specific and sensitive. According to a subsequent analysis, TCR clusters identified in the first cohort showed a tendency to co-occur across the approximately 110 validation repertoires. Among TCR beta chains, those listed as cytomegalovirus-associated numbered over 150.

The CDR3 length is 13 residues. The germline gives CDR1 MNHNS, CDR2 SASEGT. V was clipped by 1 base and J by 3 bases, with 7 bases between them. The sequence came from a woman aged 18-29 years in good health and CMV-seronegative. This chain uses TRBV6-1 with TRBJ2-7; no clear D. Sequencing was carried out using PBMCs. The CDR3 nucleotides are TGTGCCAGCAGTGAAGTCCCGTACTACGAGCAGTACTTC. Amino acid sequence: CASSEVPYYEQYF.